What follows are 31 T cell receptor beta chains derived from one specimen sequenced in a study of blood T cell repertoires in COVID-19. Only in-frame clones appear in the TCRdb table, and some are missing; sequencing was by immunoSEQ multiplex PCR. Seen here are roughly 140,000 clones, over 80% observed once, and the top ten hold 5.5% to 7.5%. The sample was PBMCs or T cells enriched from blood (not recorded which). Receptors originate from a woman between 50 and 59 years old who had been exposed to COVID-19.

CDR3 nucleotides: TGTGCCAGCAGTTTAGATAGCGGGGGGACCCAGTACTTC. It translates to CASSLDSGGTQYF. V usage is TRBV12-3 or TRBV12-4 and J usage is TRBJ2-5, with TRBD2 identical over 9 bases. CDR3 length: 13 amino acids. V shed 1 base and J 7 bases; nucleotides not matched to a gene: 1.

The chain carries TRBV5-1 and TRBJ2-3; 8 positions match TRBD2. After removal of 6 bases from V and 0 bases from J, the junction contained 6 bases not matched to a gene. CDR1 SGHRS and CDR2 YFSETQ come from the germline V gene. CDR3 length: 15 amino acids. The CDR3 coding sequence is TGCGCCAGCACAAATCCGGGGGGGAGCACAGATACGCAGTATTTT. Its translation: CASTNPGGSTDTQYF.

The V and J genes are TRBV12-3 or TRBV12-4 and TRBJ1-3; D call uncertain. Between the trimmed V and J ends, which lost 6 bases and 8 bases, there was a span of 11 bases. CDR3 length: 12 residues. This CDR3 reads CASSPSTDTIYF. Here the CDR3 DNA reads TGTGCCAGCAGCCCATCTACGGACACCATATATTTT.

This chain uses TRBV7-6 with TRBJ1-1, with 10 bases that match TRBD1. Germline V gene data show CDR1 as SGHVS and CDR2 as FNYEAQ. V lost 1 base to trimming and J lost 8 bases; unmatched junction nucleotides: 10. The length of the CDR3 is 16 residues. The CDR3 nucleotides are TGTGCCAGCAGCTTAGGGACCCGGACAGGGGGAGTGGAAGCTTTCTTT. This encodes CASSLGTRTGGVEAFF.

The chain couples TRBV3-1 (or the pseudogene TRBV3-2) to TRBJ2-1; TRBD2 matches 10 bases. V gave up 1 base and J gave up 7 bases; unmatched junction bases: 4. This CDR3 has 15 amino acids. In germline, CDR1 is LGHDT, CDR2 YNNKEL (reference sequence). CDR3 sequence (DNA): TGTGCCAGCAGCCAAGGAGCGGGGGGGCCGAATGAGCAGTTCTTC. This sequence encodes CASSQGAGGPNEQFF.

The chain uses TRBV27 and TRBJ1-5, with D unresolved. The CDR3 runs 13 residues. V lost 0 bases and J lost 4, with 4 bases in between. Germline lookup yields CDR1 MNHEY and CDR2 SMNVEV (reference sequence). The CDR3: CASSLSRNQPQHF. The CDR3 DNA reads TGTGCCAGCAGTTTATCCCGGAATCAGCCCCAGCATTTT.

The rearrangement joins TRBV5-8 to TRBJ1-5; the D gene is possibly TRBD1 (6 bases). Germline CDR1 is SGHTS and CDR2 is YDEGEE. There are 15 residues in the CDR3. The germline V and J ends were trimmed by 2 bases and 0 bases, with 9 bases remaining between them. The CDR3 sequence: CASSLQGASNQPQHF. Written as DNA, the CDR3 is TGTGCCAGCAGCTTACAGGGTGCTAGCAATCAGCCCCAGCATTTT.

V and J are TRBV7-6 and TRBJ2-5, with D perhaps matching TRBD2 (5 bases). The germline V and J ends were trimmed by 5 bases and 2 bases, with 12 bases remaining between them. This CDR3 is 14 amino acids long. Germline V gene data show CDR1 as SGHVS and CDR2 as FNYEAQ. CDR3 region: CASSPRTVQETQYF. CDR3 DNA: TGTGCCAGCAGCCCCAGGACTGTACAAGAGACCCAGTACTTC.

This chain connects TRBV2 to TRBJ1-2; TRBD1 is a possible D gene (5 bases). Looked up from germline, CDR1 is SNHLY and CDR2 is FYNNEI. This CDR3 contains 15 residues. Trimming cost V 1 base and J 5 bases, with 14 bases left between them. The CDR3 loop reads CASSEEGIRVYGYTF. The CDR3 DNA is TGTGCCAGCAGTGAAGAGGGGATTAGGGTTTATGGCTACACCTTC.

The chain couples TRBV12-5 to TRBJ2-7; possible D gene TRBD2, 7 bases. The CDR3 contains 18 residues. Trimming cost V 0 bases and J 7 bases, with 25 bases left between them. Germline values: CDR1 LGHNT, CDR2 FRNRAP. The CDR3 bases are TGTGCTAGTGGTTTGGTACCTCTTAGCGGGCCCGATAGGGGGGAGCAGTACTTC. This encodes CASGLVPLSGPDRGEQYF.

The genes are TRBV30 and TRBJ2-7; D is perhaps TRBD2 (5 bases). CDR1 and CDR2 (germline): GTSNPN, SVGIG (reference sequence). V was trimmed by 5 bases and J by 3 bases, leaving 29 bases between them. The CDR3 totals 18 residues. CDR3 region: CAWLDPRRRGPGHYEQYF. The CDR3 region has the DNA TGTGCCTGGCTCGACCCCCGGAGGCGAGGGCCTGGGCACTACGAGCAGTACTTC.

This clone was picked up a small number of times. The chain is built from TRBV14 and TRBJ2-5; D is unclear. CDR3 length: 12 residues. Germline assignment: CDR1 SGHDN and CDR2 FVKESK. The ends were cut back, 1 base at V and 5 bases at J, with 5 bases in the middle. CDR3 sequence (DNA): TGTGCCAGCAGCCAAGTCCGGGAGACCCAGTACTTC. Its protein product is CASSQVRETQYF.

The chain joins TRBV9 to TRBJ2-7; 7 bases align to TRBD2. The CDR3 consists of 13 residues. Germline-derived CDR1 and CDR2 are SGDLS and YYNGEE. Trimming removed 4 bases from V and 7 bases from J; junction bases left unmatched: 8. The CDR3 is CASSPQPGGEQYF. In DNA, the CDR3 is TGTGCCAGCAGCCCCCAACCCGGGGGGGAGCAGTACTTC.

The rearrangement joins TRBV5-4 to TRBJ2-3; possible D gene TRBD2, 6 bases. V lost 0 bases to trimming and J lost 2 bases, with 16 bases between them. The CDR3 length is 17 residues. The germline V gene encodes CDR1 SGHNT and CDR2 YYREEE (reference sequence). CDR3 DNA sequence: TGTGCCAGCAGCTTGGTAGGGACGGGAGCATCCACAGATACGCAGTATTTT. Residues: CASSLVGTGASTDTQYF.

This chain joins TRBV5-1 and TRBJ2-1; the D gene is possibly TRBD2 (6 bases). This CDR3 has 13 amino acids. Per germline, CDR1 SGHRS and CDR2 YFSETQ. Trimming cost V 0 bases and J 7 bases, with 8 bases left between them. Here the CDR3 reads CASSLGLENEQFF. CDR3 nucleotide sequence: TGCGCCAGCAGCTTGGGACTAGAGAATGAGCAGTTCTTC.

The chain joins TRBV6-5 to TRBJ1-4, with a tentative D call TRBD1 (5 bases). Trimming took off 7 bases at V and 6 bases at J, with 18 bases between the two ends. Germline values: CDR1 MNHEY, CDR2 SVGAGI. This CDR3 region has 15 residues. The CDR3 sequence: CASITGREGHEKLFF. CDR3 nucleotides: TGTGCCAGCATCACCGGCAGGGAGGGACATGAAAAACTGTTTTTT.

Comments on this clone: Compared with germline, one end of the junction differs, possibly owing to a read error. The J gene is TRBJ2-1, the V gene TRBV19; perhaps TRBD1 as D (5 bases). The CDR3 runs 11 residues. CDR1 and CDR2 (germline): LNHDA, SQIVND (reference sequence). CDR3 region: CASRSDSVGVF. CDR3 DNA sequence: TGTGCCAGTAGATCCGACAGCGTTGGTGTCTTC.

The CDR3 DNA reads TGTGCCAGCAGTATAAGGAGCTCCTATAATTCACCCCTCCACTTT. The encoded protein is CASSIRSSYNSPLHF. This sequence joins TRBV27 and TRBJ1-6; D is ambiguous. CDR1 and CDR2 from the germline V gene are MNHEY and SMNVEV (reference sequence). The CDR3 is 15 amino acids. V was cut by 5 bases and J by 0 bases, with 8 bases left in between.

The chain couples TRBV7-8 to TRBJ2-6, with 9 nucleotides matching TRBD2. The CDR3 spans 19 residues. CDR1 and CDR2 from the germline V gene are SGHVS and FQNEAQ. Trimming at V came to 2 bases and at J to 2 bases, leaving 10 bases not matched to a gene. CDR3 residues: CASSLFASGVMAGANVLTF. The CDR3 coding sequence is TGTGCCAGCAGCTTATTCGCTAGCGGGGTGATGGCTGGGGCCAACGTCCTGACTTTC.

The chain recombines TRBV11-2 with TRBJ2-7; D is perhaps TRBD1 (6 bases). CDR3 size: 15 residues. Germline CDR1 is SGHAT and CDR2 is FQNNGV. Trimming pared 5 bases from V and 0 bases from J, leaving 14 bases between. The DNA for the CDR3 is TGTGCCAGCAGCCCTATACAGGGAAGCTCCTACGAGCAGTACTTC. Protein product: CASSPIQGSSYEQYF.

The table lists this clone with a few counts. This chain links TRBV27 with TRBJ1-4, with TRBD1 matching over 8 bases. Germline V gene sequence: CDR1 MNHEY, CDR2 SMNVEV (reference sequence). The CDR3 covers 18 residues. V shed 6 bases and J 1 base; nucleotides not matched to a gene: 13. The CDR3 loop is CASSWAWTGSGTNEKLFF. Written as DNA, the CDR3 is TGTGCCAGCAGCTGGGCTTGGACAGGGTCGGGAACTAATGAAAAACTGTTTTTT.

The chain employs TRBV27 and TRBJ1-6; D ambiguous. The V gene's germline CDR1 is MNHEY and CDR2 SMNVEV (reference sequence). CDR3 size: 16 residues. Between the trimmed V and J ends, which lost 3 bases and 3 bases, there was a span of 12 bases. CDR3 DNA sequence: TGTGCCAGCAGTTTCCTTGCTCGGGGCTATAATTCACCCCTCCACTTT. This gives the protein CASSFLARGYNSPLHF.

For the CDR3, the DNA is TGTGCCAGCAGTCTGGGGGCTTACAATGAGCAGTTCTTC. This gives the protein CASSLGAYNEQFF. V and J are TRBV6-5 and TRBJ2-1, with D possibly TRBD1 on 6 matching bases. Germline V gene lookup returns CDR1 MNHEY and CDR2 SVGAGI. The CDR3 runs 13 residues. V was trimmed by 5 bases and J by 4 bases, leaving 9 bases between them.

The CDR3 DNA sequence: TGTGCCAGCAGCTTAAGGTGGACAGGGGATGGCTACACCTTC. This encodes CASSLRWTGDGYTF. V usage is TRBV11-2 and J usage is TRBJ1-2; 9 bases are a match to TRBD1. Germline V gene data show CDR1 as SGHAT and CDR2 as FQNNGV. With V trimmed by 2 bases and J by 6 bases, 4 bases remained unmatched. The CDR3 has 14 residues.

This chain joins TRBV9 and TRBJ2-1; 8 nucleotides align to TRBD1. The CDR3 is 16 residues long. Germline CDR1 and CDR2: SGDLS and YYNGEE. V was pared by 1 base and J by 4 bases, with 7 bases of the junction left unmatched. The CDR3: CASSVTAGGTYNEQFF. For the CDR3, the DNA is TGTGCCAGCAGCGTAACGGCAGGGGGCACGTACAATGAGCAGTTCTTC.

The J gene is TRBJ2-2, the V gene TRBV7-9, with no clear D. Looked up from germline, CDR1 is SEHNR and CDR2 is FQNEAQ (reference sequence). With 4 bases removed from V and 1 base from J, the gap between germline ends came to 7 bases. The CDR3 extends over 14 amino acids. This CDR3 is CASSSRQNTGELFF. CDR3 nucleotide sequence: TGTGCCAGCAGCTCCCGACAGAACACCGGGGAGCTGTTTTTT.

A single count supports this clone. The chain has TRBV15 and TRBJ2-1; the D is unclear. The length of the CDR3 is 15 residues. Germline CDR1 is LNHNV and CDR2 is YYDKDF (reference sequence). Trimming took 1 base from V and 0 from J, leaving 7 bases between them. CDR3 coding DNA: TGTGCCACCAGCAGAGGTTCGAGCTCCTACAATGAGCAGTTCTTC. It yields the protein CATSRGSSSYNEQFF.

Only one count was recorded for this clone. The rearrangement links TRBV5-1 to TRBJ2-7; a possible D gene is TRBD2 (7 bases). V was trimmed by 6 bases and J by 6 bases, leaving 22 bases between them. The CDR3 totals 15 residues. The germline gives CDR1 SGHRS, CDR2 YFSETQ. This CDR3 is CASTGGIQGLREQYF. The CDR3 DNA reads as TGCGCCAGCACCGGGGGGATACAGGGCCTCCGCGAGCAGTACTTC.

J is TRBJ2-1 and V is TRBV9, with D maybe TRBD2 (7 bases). Deletions cut 3 bases from V and 8 bases from J, with 21 bases between. The CDR3 is made up of 16 amino acids. In germline, CDR1 is SGDLS, CDR2 YYNGEE. The CDR3 nucleotides are TGTGCCAGCAGCGCGGGGGGCACCGGAATGGTCCATGAGCAGTTCTTC. Amino acids: CASSAGGTGMVHEQFF.

This clone was picked up many times. The chain carries TRBV4-3 and TRBJ2-3, with 12 bases matching TRBD2. The CDR3 runs 16 residues. Trimming removed 0 bases from V and 4 bases from J; junction bases left unmatched: 2. CDR1 and CDR2 from the germline V gene are LGHNA and YSLEER. The CDR3: CASSQDLAGGPDTQYF. The CDR3, as DNA: TGCGCCAGCAGCCAAGATCTAGCGGGGGGGCCAGATACGCAGTATTTT.

The chain is built from TRBV6-2 or TRBV6-3 and TRBJ1-2; tentative D call: TRBD1 (6 bases). The CDR3 contains 16 residues. Germline V gives CDR1 MNHEY, CDR2 SVGEGT. V lost 2 bases and J 4 bases, leaving 17 bases between the germline ends. CDR3 sequence: CASSYVGTPGGYGYTF. The CDR3 DNA reads TGTGCCAGCAGTTACGTCGGGACACCGGGGGGCTATGGCTACACCTTC.